This T cell receptor (beta chain) was sequenced during a study of OX40 agonist ivuxolimab in advanced cancers. At the level of the study: The dose-escalation cohort had hepatocellular carcinoma, melanoma, renal cell or head and neck cancer.

Overall study findings and caveats: Dose levels from 0.1 to 3.0 mg/kg saw CD4+ and CD8+ blood T cells expand clonally by week 6. Some nonresponders additionally presented with little normalized T-cell clonal expansion.

Libraries were prepared by immunoSEQ multiplex PCR; TCRdb keeps only in-frame clonotypes and omits some of them. The table includes tens of thousands of clones, more than 70% detected once. Germline V gene data show CDR1 as SNHLY and CDR2 as FYNNEI. V was pared by 6 bases and J by 7 bases, with 19 bases between. The CDR3 spans 14 residues. This clone came up once. The antigen is unknown. The chain links TRBV2 to TRBJ2-7; D is uncertain. This specimen was CD4+ or CD8+ T cells sorted from blood, taken in a trial of the OX40 agonist ivuxolimab. This clonotype was sampled from an adult with an advanced solid tumor such as melanoma, head and neck, liver or kidney cancer. DNA of the CDR3: TGTGCCAGCAGAATCGGGTCACCCCCCGGGGAGCAGTACGTC. Protein: CASRIGSPPGEQYV.